These 16 T cell receptor beta chains share one sample of origin, sequenced in a study of cytomegalovirus exposure and HLA in healthy donors. PCR used 60 Vbeta primers and 13 Jbeta primers. Measured with immunoSEQ multiplex PCR; TCRdb has only the in-frame clones, and not every one. The table has around 230,000 clones, about 88% seen once; the top ten hold about 0.25%. The source material was PBMCs. The receptors here all came from a girl under 10 years old in good health and CMV-seronegative.

The chain employs TRBV19 and TRBJ2-3, with 7 positions matching TRBD2. The CDR3 loop spans 14 amino acids. V was clipped by 5 bases and J by 1 base; unmatched bases: 3. Germline CDR1 and CDR2: LNHDA and SQIVND (reference sequence). The CDR3 DNA reads as TGTGCCAGTAGTGCTACTAGCGGCACAGATACGCAGTATTTT. It encodes CASSATSGTDTQYF.

The V call is TRBV5-5, the J call TRBJ1-1, with D uncertain. This CDR3 spans 13 amino acids. The germline V and J ends were trimmed by 2 bases and 4 bases, with 9 bases remaining between them. CDR1 and CDR2 (germline): SGHKS, YYEKEE (reference sequence). The CDR3 protein is CASSLRSGTEAFF. The CDR3 DNA reads TGTGCCAGCAGCTTACGCTCGGGCACTGAAGCTTTCTTT. Supplemented by reference TRBV5-5 and TRBJ1-1, the full variable domain reads DAGVTQSPTHLIKTRGQQVTLRCSPISGHKSVSWYQQVLGQGPQFIFQYYEKEERGRGNFPDRFSARQFPNYSSELNVNALLLGDSALYLCASSLRSGTEAFFGQGTRLTVV.

The V gene is TRBV10-3, the J gene TRBJ2-3, with TRBD2 as a possible D gene (6 bases). Germline CDR1 is ENHRY and CDR2 is SYGVKD. The CDR3 loop spans 15 amino acids. The germline V and J ends were trimmed by 4 bases and 0 bases, with 11 bases remaining between them. The CDR3 bases are TGTGCCATCAGTGGCGGGGCCCTAAGCACAGATACGCAGTATTTT. It translates to CAISGGALSTDTQYF.

The chain is built from TRBV7-9 and TRBJ1-1; 8 bases agree with TRBD1. The CDR3 runs 12 residues. CDR1 is SEHNR and CDR2 is FQNEAQ in the germline V gene (reference sequence). The J segment lost 11 bases and the V segment lost 5 bases, leaving 7 bases of the junction unmatched. CDR3 nucleotide sequence: TGTGCCAGCAGCCCATCAGGGGGCTCCGCTTTCTTT. Translated: CASSPSGGSAFF.

This sequence joins TRBV6-4 and TRBJ2-1; 12 positions match TRBD2. Germline CDR1 reads MRHNA; CDR2 reads SNTAGT. The length of the CDR3 is 16 residues. V lost 0 bases, J lost 5 bases, and 2 bases stayed unmatched. CDR3 sequence reads: CASSDSTSGGNNEQFF. Here the CDR3 DNA reads TGTGCCAGCAGTGACTCTACTAGCGGGGGGAACAATGAGCAGTTCTTC.

CDR3 loop: CASSLALPGANVLTF. The CDR3 DNA reads TGTGCCAGCAGCTTAGCTCTACCTGGGGCCAACGTCCTGACTTTC. The chain couples TRBV7-6 to TRBJ2-6, with D uncertain. The V gene lost 0 bases and the J gene lost 2 bases, with 5 bases spanning the gap. The CDR3 length is 15 residues. CDR1 SGHVS and CDR2 FNYEAQ come from the germline V gene.

The genes are TRBV6-5 and TRBJ1-1, with D hard to call. The CDR3 totals 13 residues. Germline CDR1 reads MNHEY; CDR2 reads SVGAGI. V was clipped by 2 bases and J by 4 bases, with 8 bases between them. The CDR3 DNA is TGTGCCAGCAGTTACGGGGAGCCCACTGAAGCTTTCTTT. Translating it yields CASSYGEPTEAFF.

In the case of this clone: The CDR3 does not end in the conserved phenylalanine or tryptophan, so this is likely a read error. The genes are TRBV27 and TRBJ1-2; maybe TRBD1 (5 bases). CDR1 and CDR2 from the germline V gene are MNHEY and SMNVEV (reference sequence). The CDR3 is made up of 15 amino acids. V was pared by 0 bases and J by 1 base, with 9 bases between. The CDR3 region is CASSLSGGINYGYTL. The CDR3 DNA is TGTGCCAGCAGTTTATCGGGGGGAATTAACTATGGCTACACCCTC.

The V and J genes are TRBV6-5 and TRBJ1-2, with 7 positions matching TRBD1. Germline V gene lookup returns CDR1 MNHEY and CDR2 SVGAGI. With V trimmed by 2 bases and J by 4 bases, 10 bases remained unmatched. The length of the CDR3 is 16 residues. The CDR3 loop is CASSYARQGEGYGYTF. CDR3 in DNA: TGTGCCAGCAGTTACGCCCGACAGGGAGAAGGCTATGGCTACACCTTC.

The V and J genes are TRBV29-1 and TRBJ2-1; TRBD2 aligns across 9 bases. This CDR3 has 15 amino acids. V shed 4 bases and J 3 bases; nucleotides not matched to a gene: 7. Germline-derived CDR1 and CDR2 are SQVTM and ANQGSEA. The CDR3 loop reads CSVADLAGDYNEQFF. The CDR3 DNA reads as TGCAGCGTTGCGGATTTAGCGGGAGACTACAATGAGCAGTTCTTC.

The table lists this clone with a few counts. The chain combines TRBV19 with TRBJ2-3; TRBD1 might be the D (5 bases). V was cut by 6 bases and J by 2 bases, with 12 bases left in between. Germline CDR1 LNHDA, CDR2 SQIVND (reference sequence). The CDR3 covers 14 residues. CDR3 nucleotide sequence: TGTGCCAGTAGGACCCTACAGGACACAGATACGCAGTATTTT. Amino acids: CASRTLQDTDTQYF.

This sequence joins TRBV6-6 and TRBJ2-3; 7 bases match TRBD2. Germline V gene sequence: CDR1 MNHNY, CDR2 SVGAGI (reference sequence). This CDR3 has 15 amino acids. V lost 2 bases to trimming and J lost 4 bases; unmatched junction nucleotides: 6. The CDR3 nucleotides are TGTGCCAGCAGTTACAGAAGCGGGGATCCAGATACGCAGTATTTT. It is translated as CASSYRSGDPDTQYF.

The chain links TRBV27 to TRBJ2-5; 7 bases match TRBD2. Germline V CDR1 and CDR2: MNHEY, SMNVEV (reference sequence). J was trimmed by 4 bases and V by 6 bases; bases with no gene match: 5. The CDR3 contains 13 residues. The CDR3 nucleotides are TGTGCCAGCAGGCGGGAGTGGTTAGAGACCCAGTACTTC. Translated: CASRREWLETQYF.

V gene TRBV7-6 combines with J gene TRBJ2-1; TRBD2 agrees at 9 bases. Germline loops: CDR1 SGHVS, CDR2 FNYEAQ. CDR3 length: 20 residues. The junction had 20 bases not matched to a gene; V was cut back by 1 base and J by 7 bases. DNA of the CDR3: TGTGCCAGCAGCTTAGGGCCGGGACTAGCAGGCCCTGTTTTGGGAAATGAGCAGTTCTTC. It is translated as CASSLGPGLAGPVLGNEQFF.

The chain combines TRBV4-1 with TRBJ2-5, with 14 bases identical to TRBD2. The J call is in doubt because the DNA end fits TRBJ2-7 better. Looked up from germline, CDR1 is MGHRA and CDR2 is YSYEKL. CDR3 length equals 18 residues. CDR3 sequence: CASSRDRGLAGVRDEQYF. The CDR3 DNA follows: TGCGCCAGCAGCCGGGACAGGGGACTAGCGGGAGTACGCGACGAGCAGTACTTC.

This chain joins TRBV6-5 and TRBJ2-1; 9 bases match TRBD2. CDR3 size: 16 residues. Trimming at V came to 2 bases and at J to 6 bases, leaving 8 bases not matched to a gene. The germline CDR1 and CDR2 sequences are MNHEY and SVGAGI. CDR3: CASSYRRGGLANEQFF. CDR3 nucleotides: TGTGCCAGCAGTTACCGGCGGGGGGGCCTGGCCAATGAGCAGTTCTTC.